These T cell receptor beta chains were read from a single sample in a study of shared clonotypes between healthy human individuals. Here immunoSEQ multiplex PCR was the method, and the copy in TCRdb shows in-frame clones only, minus some. The table lists over a million clones, about three quarters of them singletons. Sequenced sample: memory CD4+ T cells sorted from blood. These receptor sequences come from a man younger than 35 in good health. Both conserved end residues are part of each CDR3. The D gene is left open where the match is weak. For some rows the clone size is stated as once, few or many, or as a class when expanded; others skip it.

d_call: TRBD1; j_call: TRBJ1-6; v_call: TRBV6-6; clone_size: .; cdr3_nt: TGTGCCAGCACCGGACAGGGGCGTTCACCCCTCCACTTT; cdr3_aa: CASTGQGRSPLHF
d_call: TRBD1; j_call: TRBJ1-6; v_call: TRBV5-4; clone_size: few; cdr3_nt: TGTGCCAGCAGCTTCCTGGACAGGGATAATTCACCCCTCCACTTT; cdr3_aa: CASSFLDRDNSPLHF
d_call: TRBD1; j_call: TRBJ1-2; v_call: TRBV4-2; clone_size: .; cdr3_nt: TGTGCCAGCAGCCAATTAGGTGCGACAGGGGGGGATGGCTACACCTTC; cdr3_aa: CASSQLGATGGDGYTF
d_call: TRBD2; j_call: TRBJ2-1; v_call: TRBV27; clone_size: .; cdr3_nt: TGTGCCAGCAGACTAGCGGGTCGTAATGAGCAGTTCTTC; cdr3_aa: CASRLAGRNEQFF
d_call: .; j_call: TRBJ2-6; v_call: TRBV19; clone_size: .; cdr3_nt: TGTGCCAGTAGTAAGTCTGGGGCCAACGTCCTGACTTTC; cdr3_aa: CASSKSGANVLTF
d_call: .; j_call: TRBJ2-2; v_call: TRBV13; clone_size: .; cdr3_nt: TGTGCCAGCATGGGGAGAAAGACAACGGCGAACACCGGGGAGCTGTTTTTT; cdr3_aa: CASMGRKTTANTGELFF
d_call: TRBD2; j_call: TRBJ2-2; v_call: TRBV19; clone_size: .; cdr3_nt: TGTGCCAGTAGTAGGTCCGGCGGGGGGGTGAGGGCCGGGGAGCTGTTTTTT; cdr3_aa: CASSRSGGGVRAGELFF
d_call: TRBD1; j_call: TRBJ1-3; v_call: TRBV30; clone_size: .; cdr3_nt: TGTGCCTGGAGTCCTTGGACAGGGACTGGAAACACCATATATTTT; cdr3_aa: CAWSPWTGTGNTIYF
d_call: TRBD2; j_call: TRBJ2-1; v_call: TRBV7-2; clone_size: .; cdr3_nt: TGTGCCAGCAGCGCGGGACTAGCGGTGTACAATGAGCAGTTCTTC; cdr3_aa: CASSAGLAVYNEQFF
d_call: TRBD1; j_call: TRBJ2-7; v_call: TRBV18; clone_size: .; cdr3_nt: TGTGCCAGCTCGCTACAGGGGGACGAGCAGTACTTC; cdr3_aa: CASSLQGDEQYF
d_call: TRBD1; j_call: TRBJ2-7; v_call: TRBV30; clone_size: .; cdr3_nt: TGTGCCTGGAGTGTAGTAGGGACAGGGGTCTTCTTC; cdr3_aa: CAWSVVGTGVFF
d_call: TRBD2; j_call: TRBJ2-5; v_call: TRBV7-7; clone_size: .; cdr3_nt: TGTGCTAGCAGCCCCACTCTGGGGAGGGCCCAAGAGACCCAGTACTTC; cdr3_aa: CASSPTLGRAQETQYF
d_call: .; j_call: TRBJ1-1; v_call: TRBV7-2; clone_size: .; cdr3_nt: TGTGCCAGCAGCTCCCCTTGGGCCACACGTAACACTGAAGCTTTCTTT; cdr3_aa: CASSSPWATRNTEAFF
d_call: .; j_call: TRBJ1-2; v_call: TRBV7-9; clone_size: .; cdr3_nt: TGTGCCAGCAGCTTAAGGGGGAATGGCTACACCTTC; cdr3_aa: CASSLRGNGYTF
d_call: TRBD2; j_call: TRBJ2-5; v_call: TRBV10-3; clone_size: .; cdr3_nt: TGTGCCATCAGTGCCCAGCGGGGGGACCAAGAGACCCAGTACTTC; cdr3_aa: CAISAQRGDQETQYF
d_call: TRBD1; j_call: TRBJ1-6; v_call: TRBV7-2; clone_size: .; cdr3_nt: TGTGCCAGCAGCTCGGGACAGCCCAATTCACCCCTCCACTTT; cdr3_aa: CASSSGQPNSPLHF
d_call: .; j_call: TRBJ1-2; v_call: TRBV28; clone_size: few; cdr3_nt: TGTGCCAGCCTATTCGGCAGCGCTTCCGGCTACACCTTC; cdr3_aa: CASLFGSASGYTF
d_call: .; j_call: TRBJ2-7; v_call: TRBV9; clone_size: few; cdr3_nt: TGTGCCAAAGGAGCTGGACCGGGGTACGGGGGAACCTACGAGCAGTACTTC; cdr3_aa: CAKGAGPGYGGTYEQYF
d_call: TRBD1; j_call: TRBJ1-2; v_call: TRBV5-1; clone_size: .; cdr3_nt: TGCGCCAGCAGCGAGACAGGGGGAGAAGGTGGCTACACCTTC; cdr3_aa: CASSETGGEGGYTF
d_call: .; j_call: TRBJ1-2; v_call: TRBV15; clone_size: .; cdr3_nt: TGTGCCACCAGCAGAGTCGCTGCTTCAGATGTGTATGGCTACACCTTC; cdr3_aa: CATSRVAASDVYGYTF
d_call: .; j_call: TRBJ2-7; v_call: TRBV30; clone_size: .; cdr3_nt: TGTGCCTGGAGTCGTGGGGGGTATTCCGACGAGCAGTACTTC; cdr3_aa: CAWSRGGYSDEQYF
d_call: TRBD2; j_call: TRBJ2-7; v_call: TRBV28; clone_size: few; cdr3_nt: TGTGCCAGCAGCAAGCGGGGGCCCTCCTACGAGCAGTACTTC; cdr3_aa: CASSKRGPSYEQYF
d_call: .; j_call: TRBJ1-3; v_call: TRBV7-2; clone_size: .; cdr3_nt: TGTGCCAGTAGGGTGGGTTCTGGAAACACCATATATTTT; cdr3_aa: CASRVGSGNTIYF
d_call: .; j_call: TRBJ2-3; v_call: TRBV5-1; clone_size: .; cdr3_nt: TGCGCCAGCACAATGGGGGTGGGCGGTGCCACAGATACGCAGTATTTT; cdr3_aa: CASTMGVGGATDTQYF
d_call: TRBD1; j_call: TRBJ2-2; v_call: TRBV5-1; clone_size: few; cdr3_nt: TGCGCCAGCAGCCTTCGACAGGGATCGGACACCGGGGAGCTGTTTTTT; cdr3_aa: CASSLRQGSDTGELFF
d_call: .; j_call: TRBJ1-5; v_call: TRBV7-2; clone_size: few; cdr3_nt: TGTGCCAGCAGCTTAAAGACGACCAATCAGCCCCAGCATTTT; cdr3_aa: CASSLKTTNQPQHF
d_call: TRBD1; j_call: TRBJ1-1; v_call: TRBV6-1; clone_size: few; cdr3_nt: TGTGCCAGCAGTGAAAGTTCAGGGGGCACTGAAGCTTTCTTT; cdr3_aa: CASSESSGGTEAFF
d_call: .; j_call: TRBJ2-3; v_call: TRBV5-4; clone_size: .; cdr3_nt: TGTGCCAGCAGCTCCGCAACTAGCAGGAGCACAGATACGCAGTATTTT; cdr3_aa: CASSSATSRSTDTQYF
d_call: TRBD2; j_call: TRBJ2-3; v_call: TRBV4-2; clone_size: .; cdr3_nt: TGTGCCAGCAGCCAAGATGGGGCGGGGGGAGGCACAGATACGCAGTATTTT; cdr3_aa: CASSQDGAGGGTDTQYF
d_call: .; j_call: TRBJ2-7; v_call: TRBV10-3; clone_size: once; cdr3_nt: TGTGCCATCCGTGAGTGGGGACAAGGGACCTACGAGCAGTACTTC; cdr3_aa: CAIREWGQGTYEQYF
d_call: .; j_call: TRBJ1-6; v_call: TRBV10-3; clone_size: .; cdr3_nt: TGTGCCATCAGTGATAAGGGGGTAGGTTCACCCCTCCACTTT; cdr3_aa: CAISDKGVGSPLHF
d_call: TRBD1; j_call: TRBJ1-1; v_call: TRBV28; clone_size: .; cdr3_nt: TGTGCCAGCAGAATCGCACAGGGGCGGACTGAAGCTTTCTTT; cdr3_aa: CASRIAQGRTEAFF
d_call: .; j_call: TRBJ2-2; v_call: TRBV30; clone_size: .; cdr3_nt: TGTGCCTGGACCAACTGGGGGGCCGAGCTGTTTTTT; cdr3_aa: CAWTNWGAELFF
d_call: .; j_call: TRBJ1-2; v_call: TRBV5-5; clone_size: once; cdr3_nt: TGTGCCAGCAGCTTGATGGGGGAAGGCTATGGCTACACCTTC; cdr3_aa: CASSLMGEGYGYTF
d_call: .; j_call: TRBJ2-1; v_call: TRBV5-4; clone_size: .; cdr3_nt: TGTGCCAGCAGCTTCCCGACGGGCACCTACAATGAGCAGTTCTTC; cdr3_aa: CASSFPTGTYNEQFF
d_call: .; j_call: TRBJ2-7; v_call: TRBV27; clone_size: many; cdr3_nt: TGTGCCAGCAGTCCCCGGAGCTCCTACGAGCAGTACTTC; cdr3_aa: CASSPRSSYEQYF
d_call: .; j_call: TRBJ2-7; v_call: TRBV5-8; clone_size: .; cdr3_nt: TGTGCCAGCAGCCTTACAGATGGGGGCGAGCAGTACTTC; cdr3_aa: CASSLTDGGEQYF
d_call: .; j_call: TRBJ2-5; v_call: TRBV7-6; clone_size: .; cdr3_nt: TGTGCCAGCGGGCCAGGGGATGTGGAGACCCAGTACTTC; cdr3_aa: CASGPGDVETQYF
d_call: TRBD1; j_call: TRBJ1-1; v_call: TRBV28; clone_size: .; cdr3_nt: TGTGCCAGCATTTCGACAGGGGGAGCAAACACTGAAGCTTTCTTT; cdr3_aa: CASISTGGANTEAFF
d_call: TRBD1; j_call: TRBJ2-2; v_call: TRBV4-1; clone_size: .; cdr3_nt: TGCGCCAGCAGCTCGGGACAGGGAACGTGGACCGGGGAGCTGTTTTTT; cdr3_aa: CASSSGQGTWTGELFF
d_call: .; j_call: TRBJ2-1; v_call: TRBV7-9; clone_size: .; cdr3_nt: TGTGCCAGCTCTTGGACAGACCTCTACAATGAGCAGTTCTTC; cdr3_aa: CASSWTDLYNEQFF
d_call: .; j_call: TRBJ1-2; v_call: TRBV4-1; clone_size: .; cdr3_nt: TGCGCCAGCAGCCGGGGAAACGTCGGGGGGAACTATGGCTACACCTTC; cdr3_aa: CASSRGNVGGNYGYTF
d_call: .; j_call: TRBJ2-4; v_call: TRBV13; clone_size: .; cdr3_nt: TGTGCCAGCAGCCTGTTTGGGGACATTCAGTACTTC; cdr3_aa: CASSLFGDIQYF
d_call: .; j_call: TRBJ1-1; v_call: TRBV12-5; clone_size: .; cdr3_nt: TGTGCTAGCGGGTTGACCACCACCTACTCTGAAGCTTTCTTT; cdr3_aa: CASGLTTTYSEAFF
d_call: TRBD1; j_call: TRBJ2-1; v_call: TRBV5-8; clone_size: .; cdr3_nt: TGTGCCAGCAGCTCAGCGGACAGGGAGTACAATGAGCAGTTCTTC; cdr3_aa: CASSSADREYNEQFF
d_call: TRBD1; j_call: TRBJ1-4; v_call: TRBV6-5; clone_size: .; cdr3_nt: TGTGCCAGCAGTTACGGGGGACAGGGGATCGAAAAACTGTTTTTT; cdr3_aa: CASSYGGQGIEKLFF
d_call: .; j_call: TRBJ2-1; v_call: TRBV5-4; clone_size: .; cdr3_nt: TGTGCCAGCAGCTTGTTCGCTTCAAGGGAGCAGTTCTTC; cdr3_aa: CASSLFASREQFF
d_call: .; j_call: TRBJ1-2; v_call: TRBV2; clone_size: .; cdr3_nt: TGTGCCAGCAGCACGACGGGTAACTATGGCTACACCTTC; cdr3_aa: CASSTTGNYGYTF
d_call: TRBD1; j_call: TRBJ1-1; v_call: TRBV4-1; clone_size: few; cdr3_nt: TGCGCCAGCAGCCCCGGGACAGGGAGGCAAATGAACACTGAAGCTTTCTTT; cdr3_aa: CASSPGTGRQMNTEAFF
d_call: .; j_call: TRBJ2-1; v_call: TRBV10-1; clone_size: .; cdr3_nt: TGCGCCAGCAGTACTTTGATAGGTGGCGAGCAGTTCTTC; cdr3_aa: CASSTLIGGEQFF
d_call: TRBD2; j_call: TRBJ2-5; v_call: TRBV7-9; clone_size: once; cdr3_nt: TGTGCCAGCAGCCTAAGCGGGAGTGGTGAGACCCAGTACTTC; cdr3_aa: CASSLSGSGETQYF